Below, 9 T cell receptor beta chains from the same sample are listed, as sequenced in a study of blood T cell repertoires in COVID-19. Measured with immunoSEQ multiplex PCR; TCRdb has only the in-frame clones, and not every one. The sample shows around 94,000 clones, around nine tenths of them seen only once. The sample consisted of peripheral blood. The receptor source for this set is a man at least 80 years old with acute or convalescent COVID-19.

The rearrangement joins TRBV21-1 to TRBJ2-7; TRBD2, the table's D call, was not compared with the DNA. TRBV21-1 has pseudogene status. The CDR3 loop spans 16 amino acids. The CDR3 sequence: CASSIRGAGGPNEQYF. For the CDR3, the DNA is TGTGCCAGCAGCATCCGAGGGGCGGGAGGGCCCAACGAGCAGTACTTC.

The chain is built from TRBV28 and TRBJ1-2; D may be TRBD1 (6 bases). CDR1 and CDR2 (germline): MDHEN, SYDVKM. V lost 5 bases and J lost 4, with 8 bases in between. The CDR3 covers 12 residues. The CDR3 spells CASSPGVYGYTF. As DNA, the CDR3 is TGTGCCAGCAGTCCAGGGGTCTATGGCTACACCTTC.

CDR3 DNA: TGTGCCAGCAGCTTAGGGCCGACTGCCTACGAGCAGTACTTC. It codes for CASSLGPTAYEQYF. V usage is TRBV7-8 and J usage is TRBJ2-7; D call uncertain. CDR1 and CDR2 (germline): SGHVS, FQNEAQ. Trimming removed 1 base at V and 2 bases at J, with 9 bases between. The CDR3 covers 14 residues.

The chain employs TRBV28 and TRBJ2-1; 8 bases align to TRBD2. The CDR3 sequence is 14 residues long. J lost 4 bases, V lost 4 bases, and 3 bases had no gene match. CDR1 and CDR2 (germline): MDHEN, SYDVKM. The CDR3, as DNA: TGTGCCAGCAGTTATCGCGGGAGGTACAATGAGCAGTTCTTC. This translates into CASSYRGRYNEQFF.

The chain combines TRBV7-2 with TRBJ1-1, with 7 bases identical to TRBD1. J was trimmed by 4 bases and V by 7 bases; bases with no gene match: 9. Germline-derived CDR1 and CDR2 are SGHTA and FQGNSA. This CDR3 is built from 14 residues. CDR3 protein: CASIQDRVSTEAFF. DNA for the CDR3: TGTGCCAGCATCCAAGACAGGGTGAGCACTGAAGCTTTCTTT.

This chain uses TRBV6-2 or TRBV6-3 with TRBJ2-3, with D maybe TRBD2 (6 bases). Germline V gene data show CDR1 as MNHEY and CDR2 as SVGEGT. The ends were cut back, 0 bases at V and 6 bases at J, with 16 bases in the middle. This CDR3 has 16 amino acids. The CDR3 loop reads CASSYSWTMAGDTQYF. The DNA of the CDR3 is TGTGCCAGCAGTTACTCCTGGACTATGGCTGGTGATACGCAGTATTTT.

This rearrangement joins TRBV7-9 to TRBJ2-7; D possibly corresponds to TRBD1 (6 bases). This CDR3 has 15 residues. Germline CDR1 SEHNR, CDR2 FQNEAQ (reference sequence). V dropped 4 bases and J dropped 1 base, with 14 bases sitting between them. CDR3 residues: CASSSDRNLSYEQYF. In DNA form, the CDR3 reads TGTGCCAGCAGCTCCGACAGGAATCTTTCCTACGAGCAGTACTTC. Combining the CDR3 with reference TRBV7-9 and TRBJ2-7 gives the whole variable domain DTGVSQNPRHKITKRGQNVTFRCDPISEHNRLYWYRQTLGQGPEFLTYFQNEAQLEKSRLLSDRFSAERPKGSFSTLEIQRTEQGDSAMYLCASSSDRNLSYEQYFGPGTRLTVT.

The rearrangement uses TRBV5-6 and TRBJ2-1; 15 positions match TRBD2. The V gene end was trimmed by 3 bases and the J gene end by 10 bases; junction bases not matched to a gene: 11. This CDR3 is built from 17 residues. CDR1 and CDR2 (germline): SGHDT, YYEEEE. DNA of the CDR3: TGTGCCAGCAGCTATCAAACGGGACTAGCGGGAGGCTGGGAGCAGTTCTTC. It is translated as CASSYQTGLAGGWEQFF.

The chain couples TRBV5-1 to TRBJ2-7; TRBD1 agrees at 12 bases. The germline V gene encodes CDR1 SGHRS and CDR2 YFSETQ. The length of the CDR3 is 15 residues. V lost 4 bases and J lost 4; bases outside the gene matches: 6. CDR3 residues: CASSLWDRGLYEQYF. Here the CDR3 DNA reads TGCGCCAGCAGCCTCTGGGACAGGGGGCTTTACGAGCAGTACTTC.